The rows below give T cell receptor beta chains drawn from one sample of a study of human T cells and chemical hapten exposure. Using its own MiXCR run on the RACE reads, TCRdb lists one record per CDR3 protein. The data show over 300,000 distinct CDR3 sequences, roughly 4.6% seen once. The sequenced sample was whole blood, obtained in connection with sensitization to the hapten diphenylcyclopropenone (DPC). These receptors came from a woman aged 45-60 years with alopecia areata. Some clones in this sample may be carry-over from other donors' samples. Each CDR3 is given with its conserved first and last residue. D genes are given only for firm matches. Where a row states a size, it is once, few, many or the class of an expanded clone; other rows omit it.

TGTGCCAGCAGCTTCGGACTATCCGATGAAGCTTTCTTT,CASSFGLSDEAFF,TRBV7-2,many,-,TRBJ1-1
TGTGCCACCAGTGGGGAGGGCCTCACAGATACGCAGTATTTT,CATSGEGLTDTQYF,TRBV24-1,many,TRBD2,TRBJ2-3
TGTGCCAGCAGTTACGCCGGGACAGTCAATCAGCCCCAGCATTTT,CASSYAGTVNQPQHF,TRBV6-2/TRBV6-3,-,TRBD1,TRBJ1-5
TGTGCCAGCAGCCAAGAAGGCGTCTGGTTGGAGCAGTACTTC,CASSQEGVWLEQYF,TRBV4-2,-,-,TRBJ2-7
TGTGCCAGCAGTTTGGGCCGGAGGGGTGAGCAGTACTTC,CASSLGRRGEQYF,TRBV27,-,-,TRBJ2-7
TGCAGTGCTAGCGGCTACCCCTCTAGCACAGATACGCAGTATTTT,CSASGYPSSTDTQYF,TRBV20-1,few,-,TRBJ2-3
TGTGCCACCAGTGATTTAAGCGGACAGCGGTCAGTAGCCAAAAACATTCAGTACTTC,CATSDLSGQRSVAKNIQYF,TRBV24-1,few,-,TRBJ2-4
TGTGCCAGCAGCATCGGTCCGGCTAACTATGGCTACACCTTC,CASSIGPANYGYTF,TRBV5-6,many,-,TRBJ1-2
TGTGCCAGCAGGTCCGAGACCTACGAGCAGTACTTC,CASRSETYEQYF,TRBV28,-,-,TRBJ2-7
TGTGCCAGCAGCCCCCCAGGGCTAGAGTACAATGAGCAGTTCTTC,CASSPPGLEYNEQFF,TRBV6-2/TRBV6-3,many,-,TRBJ2-1
TGTGCCAGCTCCGTAGCCGGGACTAGCGACTACGAGCAGTACTTC,CASSVAGTSDYEQYF,TRBV9,-,TRBD2,TRBJ2-7
TGCGCCAGCAGCTTGGGGTTTGAAGATACGCAGTATTTT,CASSLGFEDTQYF,TRBV5-1,many,-,TRBJ2-3
TGTGCCAGCAGTTCCGGGGCGCTTGATGCTTTCTTT,CASSSGALDAFF,TRBV27,many,-,TRBJ1-1
TGTGCCAGCAGTGAGGGGGGACGAGAGGCAGATACGCAGTATTTT,CASSEGGREADTQYF,TRBV6-1,-,-,TRBJ2-3
TGTGCCAGCAGCGTAGGGTTTCCGGAGACCCAGTACTTC,CASSVGFPETQYF,TRBV9,-,-,TRBJ2-5
TGTGCCAGCAGCTTGGCTAGCGGGTGGGATGAGCAGTTCTTC,CASSLASGWDEQFF,TRBV7-9,many,TRBD2,TRBJ2-1
TGTGCCAGCAGCCAAGATGGAGGGGCTGGAAACACCATATATTTT,CASSQDGGAGNTIYF,TRBV4-2,many,-,TRBJ1-3
TGTGCCAGCAGTGCTCGGACTAGCGGGGGAGATACGCAGTATTTT,CASSARTSGGDTQYF,TRBV6-1,-,TRBD2,TRBJ2-3
TGCAGCGTTGAAGAGTACGGTAGTAATGAAAAACTGTTTTTT,CSVEEYGSNEKLFF,TRBV29-1,few,-,TRBJ1-4
TGTGCCAGCTCGATGGGTAGTTCAGCAGATACGCAGTATTTT,CASSMGSSADTQYF,TRBV2,many,-,TRBJ2-3
TGTGCCAGCAGAGAACGGCGCCCTGGGACAGGGGGCGGGCACGCTGAAGCTTTCTTT,CASRERRPGTGGGHAEAFF,TRBV6-1,-,TRBD1,TRBJ1-1
TGTGCCAGCACCGTAGCGGGGGGGCGCCGAGATACGCAGTATTTT,CASTVAGGRRDTQYF,TRBV12-3/TRBV12-4,few,TRBD2,TRBJ2-3
TGCAGTGCTAGTACGGGCGTTGAGGCAGATACGCAGTATTTT,CSASTGVEADTQYF,TRBV20-1,many,-,TRBJ2-3
TGTGCCAGCAGCTTCCCGGGACCGGGAACCGGGGAGCTGTTTTTT,CASSFPGPGTGELFF,TRBV7-2,few,-,TRBJ2-2
TGTGCCAGCAGTTTGTATGACAGGGGTGGGGGAAAACTGTTTTTT,CASSLYDRGGGKLFF,TRBV28,-,TRBD1,TRBJ1-4
TGCGCCAGCAGCCAAGCGGGACAGGGTTCTGGAAACACCATATATTTT,CASSQAGQGSGNTIYF,TRBV4-1,few,TRBD1,TRBJ1-3
TGCGCCAGCAGCCCCCGTCCCGGACAGGGGATTTTGGTGGGGGCCAACGTCCTGACTTTC,CASSPRPGQGILVGANVLTF,TRBV5-1,many,TRBD1,TRBJ2-6
TGTGCCAGCAGTGTCCAGGGGGCCGGGGGTTACAATGAGCAGTTCTTC,CASSVQGAGGYNEQFF,TRBV27,-,TRBD1,TRBJ2-1
TGTGCCAGCAGTTACCAGGGGGACACTGAAGCTTTCTTT,CASSYQGDTEAFF,TRBV6-5,many,TRBD1,TRBJ1-1
TGTGCTAGTGGTTACCGGACTAGCGGGTTGGGGGAGACCCAGTACTTC,CASGYRTSGLGETQYF,TRBV12-5,-,TRBD2,TRBJ2-5
TGTGCCAGCACCCAGGACAGGGGGCACTCACCCCTCCACTTT,CASTQDRGHSPLHF,TRBV6-6,-,TRBD1,TRBJ1-6
TGCAGTGCTAGACCTAGCGGGAGTTCAGATACGCAGTATTTT,CSARPSGSSDTQYF,TRBV20-1,-,TRBD2,TRBJ2-3
TGTGCCAGCAGCTTGACCCCCTTTAATGAAAAACTGTTTTTT,CASSLTPFNEKLFF,TRBV7-2,-,-,TRBJ1-4
TGTGCCAGCAGCCGGACAGGGAGGGTTGAAACTAATGAAAAACTGTTTTTT,CASSRTGRVETNEKLFF,TRBV27,few,TRBD1,TRBJ1-4
TGTGCCACAACGGGGGGGGTTGACACTGAAGCTTTCTTT,CATTGGVDTEAFF,TRBV6-1,-,-,TRBJ1-1
TGTGCCAGCAGCTTATACGAAAATTCACCCCTCCACTTT,CASSLYENSPLHF,TRBV7-3,many,-,TRBJ1-6
TGTGCCATCAGTGAGCCGGGGCGGGATACGCAGTATTTT,CAISEPGRDTQYF,TRBV10-3,many,-,TRBJ2-3
TGTGCCAGCAGCCGAAAGGGGAGAGGGTCGCAGCCCCAGCATTTT,CASSRKGRGSQPQHF,TRBV3-1,-,-,TRBJ1-5
TGTGCCAGCAGCCGGGGACAGGGGGCCAATGAGCAGTTCTTC,CASSRGQGANEQFF,TRBV4-2,few,TRBD1,TRBJ2-1
TGTGCCAGCAGCTTACAGGCGGGCAATTCACCCCTCCACTTT,CASSLQAGNSPLHF,TRBV11-1,few,-,TRBJ1-6
TGTGCCAGCAGAACCGGGACGCTCAACTATGGCTACACCTTC,CASRTGTLNYGYTF,TRBV28,-,-,TRBJ1-2
TGTGCCAGCAGCGTAGGAACGGGACTAGCGGGAGCATACGAGCAGTACTTC,CASSVGTGLAGAYEQYF,TRBV9,many,TRBD2,TRBJ2-7
TGTGCCATCAAGAAGACGGGACGGGAAAACACTGAAGCTTTCTTT,CAIKKTGRENTEAFF,TRBV10-3,-,-,TRBJ1-1
TGCAGTGCCGACAGGGGGCGCGTCTACAATGAGCAGTTCTTC,CSADRGRVYNEQFF,TRBV20-1,few,TRBD1,TRBJ2-1
TGCGCCAGCAGCCAAGAGGAACCCCGTAGGCTAGCGGGACGCTATGAGCAGTTCTTC,CASSQEEPRRLAGRYEQFF,TRBV4-3,many,TRBD2,TRBJ2-1
TGTGCCAGCAGGCAGGGGACGAGTCAGCCCCAGCATTTT,CASRQGTSQPQHF,TRBV6-2/TRBV6-3,few,-,TRBJ1-5
TGTGCCAGCAGCTTGGCGCAGGGATTAACCAATTCACCCCTCCACTTT,CASSLAQGLTNSPLHF,TRBV5-6,-,-,TRBJ1-6
TGTGCCAGCACCCTTAGCTATTACTCTGGAAACACCATATATTTT,CASTLSYYSGNTIYF,TRBV5-6,-,-,TRBJ1-3
TGTGCCAGCAGGAGCGGTGGCACTGAAGCTTTCTTT,CASRSGGTEAFF,TRBV6-5,many,-,TRBJ1-1
TGTGCCAGCAGCATGACAGGGAGAGGGGTTAGCAATCAGCCCCAGCATTTT,CASSMTGRGVSNQPQHF,TRBV6-2/TRBV6-3,-,TRBD1,TRBJ1-5
TGTGCCAGCAGTTTCCGGGACAGGGTCACAGATACGCAGTATTTT,CASSFRDRVTDTQYF,TRBV28,few,TRBD1,TRBJ2-3
TGCGCCAGCAGCTTAGGGTTCGGGGGAGCGATGAACACTGAAGCTTTCTTT,CASSLGFGGAMNTEAFF,TRBV5-1,many,-,TRBJ1-1
TGTGCCAGCAGTTTAAATTCGGGAACGGACAGTGAGCAGTACTTC,CASSLNSGTDSEQYF,TRBV28,many,-,TRBJ2-7
TGTGCCAGCAGTCCGGACGGGGGGGAGCAGTACTTC,CASSPDGGEQYF,TRBV28,many,TRBD2,TRBJ2-7
TGTGCCAGCAGTCCCTACGGGCGGGACGGGAATGAGCAGTTCTTC,CASSPYGRDGNEQFF,TRBV28,many,-,TRBJ2-1
TGCGCCAGCAGCTCCCCTGACGGAAGAAACTATGGCTACACCTTC,CASSSPDGRNYGYTF,TRBV4-3,many,-,TRBJ1-2
TGTGCCAGCAGTTCCGCTGGACGGATCTATAATTCACCCCTCCACTTT,CASSSAGRIYNSPLHF,TRBV27,-,-,TRBJ1-6
TGTACCACCAGTCCCCGGGACTACAGCTACGAGCAGTACTTC,CTTSPRDYSYEQYF,TRBV24-1,many,TRBD2,TRBJ2-7
TGTGCCAGCAGCCGCCGGGACACCCGCCCCTACGAGCAGTACTTC,CASSRRDTRPYEQYF,TRBV3-1,-,-,TRBJ2-7